The sequence of this T cell receptor (beta chain) was determined in a study of T cell responses to AZD1222 COVID-19 vaccine. With regard to this clone: Its antigen is unknown.

Overall study findings and caveats: In all cases, repertoires were sampled only after the peak T cell response.

With 3 bases removed from V and 8 bases from J, the gap between germline ends came to 13 bases. Germline-derived CDR1 and CDR2 are SGHAT and FQNNGV. This CDR3 is built from 13 residues. Here immunoSEQ multiplex PCR was the method, and the copy in TCRdb shows in-frame clones only, minus some. The sample holds fewer than 140,000 clones, 90% seen once. Sequencing used peripheral blood, obtained 28 days after the second AZD1222 dose. The chain uses TRBV11-2 and TRBJ1-2; D is ambiguous. This sequence originates from an adult who received the AZD1222 COVID-19 vaccine. DNA of the CDR3: TGTGCCAGCAGCTTTACTGACGTTCGGGGCTACACCTTC. Its translation is CASSFTDVRGYTF.